One sample yielded the 16 T cell receptor beta chains listed below, sequenced in a study of identifying expanded T cells in peripheral blood. Sequencing was performed with immunoSEQ multiplex PCR; in TCRdb, only in-frame clones are kept and a portion is missing. The sample holds 95,000 to 100,000 clones, 87% seen once. Sequencing was carried out using blood. These receptor sequences come from a person between 18 and 75 years old in good health.

This clone was seen a single time. This chain uses TRBV11-2 with TRBJ2-4; 11 positions agree with TRBD1. The germline V gene encodes CDR1 SGHAT and CDR2 FQNNGV. Unmatched junction bases numbered 3, after V lost 5 bases and J lost 0 bases. The CDR3 is 16 residues long. The chain's CDR3 is CASSPGQGGAKNIQYF. CDR3 coding DNA: TGTGCCAGCAGCCCGGGACAGGGGGGAGCCAAAAACATTCAGTACTTC.

The chain couples TRBV7-8 to TRBJ2-6, with D perhaps TRBD2 (7 bases). The V end was cut by 5 bases, the J end by 3 bases, with 23 bases between. Germline CDR1 SGHVS, CDR2 FQNEAQ. This CDR3 has 19 amino acids. CDR3 loop: CASSQNVAGALVGANVLTF. In nucleotides, the CDR3 is TGTGCCAGCAGCCAGAACGTGGCGGGGGCCTTGGTTGGGGCCAACGTCCTGACTTTC.

The chain combines TRBV6-5 with TRBJ2-7; no firm D call. TRBJ2-5 matches the DNA end more closely, so the J call is doubtful. The CDR3 sequence is 11 residues long. In germline, CDR1 is MNHEY, CDR2 SVGAGI. The CDR3, as DNA: TGTGCCAGCAGTTACCTTGAGACCCAGTACTTC. Residues: CASSYLETQYF.

The chain recombines TRBV7-6 with TRBJ2-7, with 11 bases fitting TRBD2. CDR1 is SGHVS and CDR2 is FNYEAQ in the germline V gene. The CDR3 covers 17 residues. The ends lost 1 base at V and 3 bases at J; junction bases unmatched: 8. The CDR3 sequence: CASSLVPPSGGRYEQYF. DNA of the CDR3: TGTGCCAGCAGCTTAGTTCCCCCTAGCGGGGGGCGCTACGAGCAGTACTTC.

The rearrangement joins TRBV28 to TRBJ1-5; D not resolved. CDR1 is MDHEN, CDR2 SYDVKM, per germline. This CDR3 contains 14 residues. Trimming removed 6 bases at V and 5 bases at J, with 14 bases between. The CDR3 nucleotides read TGTGCCAGCAGCCGATTACCCATAGATCAGCCCCAGCATTTT. Residues: CASSRLPIDQPQHF.

V is TRBV5-1 and J is TRBJ2-5, with a possible D match to TRBD2 (5 bases). The length of the CDR3 is 16 residues. Germline loops: CDR1 SGHRS, CDR2 YFSETQ. V was cut by 0 bases and J by 2 bases, with 14 bases left in between. CDR3 protein: CASSLAGVSGQETQYF. CDR3 bases: TGCGCCAGCAGCTTGGCCGGGGTCTCGGGGCAAGAGACCCAGTACTTC.

The V call is TRBV6-5, the J call TRBJ1-1; 7 bases line up with TRBD1. The germline V gene has CDR1 MNHEY and CDR2 SVGAGI. There are 13 residues in the CDR3. J lost 8 bases, V lost 2 bases, and 5 bases had no gene match. The CDR3 region is CASSYRGGKEAFF. CDR3 in DNA: TGTGCCAGCAGTTACCGAGGGGGCAAAGAAGCTTTCTTT.

The chain joins TRBV30 to TRBJ2-3; TRBD2 agrees at 8 bases. Losses at the gene ends were 5 bases for V and 0 bases for J; bases not matched to a gene: 13. The germline gives CDR1 GTSNPN, CDR2 SVGIG (reference sequence). This CDR3 is 17 amino acids long. CDR3 bases: TGTGCCTGGTCTGGCGGGGGGCCGGTATTTAGCACAGATACGCAGTATTTT. Its translation is CAWSGGGPVFSTDTQYF. Together with reference TRBV30 and TRBJ2-3, the CDR3 gives the full variable domain: SQTIHQWPATLVQPVGSPLSLECTVEGTSNPNLYWYRQAAGRGLQLLFYSVGIGQISSEVPQNLSASRPQDRQFILSSKKLLLSDSGFYLCAWSGGGPVFSTDTQYFGPGTRLTVL.

The chain recombines TRBV5-1 with TRBJ2-5; either TRBD1 or TRBD2 may supply D (6 bases each). The CDR3 has 15 residues. V gave up 8 bases and J gave up 5 bases, with 22 bases separating them. The V gene's germline CDR1 is SGHRS and CDR2 YFSETQ. In nucleotides, the CDR3 is TGCGCCAGTAATAAAGGAGAGGGGGGTGGCGAGACCCAGTACTTC. Translating it yields CASNKGEGGGETQYF.

V usage is TRBV11-1 and J usage is TRBJ1-1, with D unclear. Trimming removed 1 base at V and 0 bases at J, with 3 bases between. This CDR3 region has 13 residues. Germline V gene data show CDR1 as SGHAT and CDR2 as FQDESV (reference sequence). CDR3 sequence: CASSLDLNTEAFF. In DNA, the CDR3 is TGTGCCAGCAGCTTAGATTTGAACACTGAAGCTTTCTTT. Full variable domain (missing parts from reference TRBV11-1 and TRBJ1-1): EAEVAQSPRYKITEKSQAVAFWCDPISGHATLYWYRQILGQGPELLVQFQDESVVDDSQLPKDRFSAERLKGVDSTLKIQPAELGDSAMYLCASSLDLNTEAFFGQGTRLTVV.

This chain links TRBV6-5 with TRBJ1-1; D call uncertain. Germline V gives CDR1 MNHEY, CDR2 SVGAGI. The CDR3 length is 15 residues. Trimming took 0 bases from V and 0 from J, leaving 8 bases between them. CDR3 sequence reads: CASSYSTSLNTEAFF. Here the CDR3 DNA reads TGTGCCAGCAGTTACTCGACCAGCCTGAACACTGAAGCTTTCTTT.

J is TRBJ2-2 and V is TRBV9, with D unclear. The CDR3 extends over 12 amino acids. Trimming removed 0 bases at V and 7 bases at J, with 4 bases between. Germline CDR1 SGDLS, CDR2 YYNGEE. CDR3 bases: TGTGCCAGCAGCGTAGGAGACGGGGAGCTGTTTTTT. Its translation: CASSVGDGELFF.

This sequence joins TRBV5-6 and TRBJ1-5; 9 bases fit TRBD1. The CDR3 runs to 15 residues. Per the germline V gene, CDR1 is SGHDT and CDR2 is YYEEEE. Trimming removed 0 bases from V and 5 bases from J; junction bases left unmatched: 3. CDR3 nucleotide sequence: TGTGCCAGCAGCTTGGGCACAGGGGGCTATCAGCCCCAGCATTTT. This codes for CASSLGTGGYQPQHF. Filled out from reference TRBV5-6 and TRBJ1-5, the complete variable domain reads DAGVTQSPTHLIKTRGQQVTLRCSPKSGHDTVSWYQQALGQGPQFIFQYYEEEERQRGNFPDRFSGHQFPNYSSELNVNALLLGDSALYLCASSLGTGGYQPQHFGDGTRLSIL.

This sequence joins TRBV19 and TRBJ2-3; no clear D. This CDR3 comprises 13 residues. Trimming pared 0 bases from V and 6 bases from J, leaving 7 bases between. Germline lookup yields CDR1 LNHDA and CDR2 SQIVND (reference sequence). In DNA, the CDR3 is TGTGCCAGTAGTATAGATGTGCGGGATACGCAGTATTTT. It codes for CASSIDVRDTQYF.

The chain combines TRBV28 with TRBJ2-1; 7 nucleotides line up with TRBD2. Germline V gene lookup returns CDR1 MDHEN and CDR2 SYDVKM. With V trimmed by 3 bases and J by 6 bases, 8 bases remained unmatched. The CDR3 runs to 15 residues. CDR3 sequence reads: CASSLGAGTRNEQFF. Here the CDR3 DNA reads TGTGCCAGCAGTTTGGGAGCGGGGACCCGCAATGAGCAGTTCTTC.

The V gene is TRBV4-1, the J gene TRBJ1-3; weak D call: TRBD1 (6 bases). Trimming removed 0 bases at V and 0 bases at J, with 18 bases between. The V gene's germline CDR1 is MGHRA and CDR2 YSYEKL. CDR3 length equals 19 residues. This CDR3 is CASSQDGGVGLTSGNTIYF. The DNA of the CDR3 is TGCGCCAGCAGCCAAGATGGGGGCGTGGGGCTGACCTCTGGAAACACCATATATTTT.